The 8 T cell receptor beta chains reported below all come from one sample, sequenced in a study of PD-1 blockade in classical Hodgkin lymphoma. Here immunoSEQ multiplex PCR was the method, and the copy in TCRdb shows in-frame clones only, minus some. The sample has over 90,000 clones; roughly 87% are singletons. Relapse was seen in all patients after autologous stem cell transplantation, and brentuximab vedotin exposure was variable. Source: peripheral blood mononuclear cells (PBMCs), taken before the second cycle of nivolumab. The receptors were sampled from a human donor with classical Hodgkin lymphoma.

The chain is built from TRBV28 and TRBJ1-2, with D perhaps TRBD1 (6 bases). V was pared by 8 bases and J by 0 bases, with 10 bases between. CDR3 length equals 13 residues. Germline values: CDR1 MDHEN, CDR2 SYDVKM. CDR3 amino acids: CASDRKANYGYTF. In nucleotides, the CDR3 is TGTGCCAGCGACAGGAAAGCTAACTATGGCTACACCTTC.

This chain joins TRBV5-6 and TRBJ1-2; D uncertain. Germline V gene data show CDR1 as SGHDT and CDR2 as YYEEEE. Between the trimmed V and J ends, which lost 0 bases and 1 base, there was a span of 7 bases. CDR3 size: 14 residues. The CDR3 protein is CASSLGPDNYGYTF. The CDR3 coding sequence is TGTGCCAGCAGCTTGGGTCCGGATAACTATGGCTACACCTTC.

The rearrangement links TRBV28 to TRBJ2-7; the match to TRBD2 covers 7 bases. Germline V gives CDR1 MDHEN, CDR2 SYDVKM. This CDR3 is 15 amino acids long. V trimming: 7 bases; J trimming: 2 bases; junction bases outside the gene matches: 11. CDR3 sequence reads: CASNPGRELAYEQYF. The CDR3 DNA reads as TGTGCCAGCAACCCTGGGCGGGAGCTCGCCTACGAGCAGTACTTC.

CDR3 sequence: CASSEELAGGYEQYF. The CDR3 DNA follows: TGTGCCAGCAGTGAAGAGCTAGCGGGTGGGTACGAGCAGTACTTC. The V call is TRBV6-1, the J call TRBJ2-7, with TRBD2 matching over 8 bases. The CDR3 has 15 amino acids. The ends lost 1 base at V and 4 bases at J; junction bases unmatched: 6. Germline CDR1 reads MNHNS; CDR2 reads SASEGT.

The chain combines TRBV18 with TRBJ2-2, with 10 bases that match TRBD2. The CDR3 consists of 16 residues. Trimming removed 4 bases from V and 2 bases from J; junction bases left unmatched: 4. The V gene's germline CDR1 is KGHSH and CDR2 LQKENI. CDR3 coding DNA: TGTGCCAGCTCACAAAGCGGGAGGGCCAACACCGGGGAGCTGTTTTTT. Protein sequence: CASSQSGRANTGELFF. The variable domain in full, with the rest retrieved from reference TRBV18 and TRBJ2-2, is NAGVMQNPRHLVRRRGQEARLRCSPMKGHSHVYWYRQLPEEGLKFMVYLQKENIIDESGMPKERFSAEFPKEGPSILRIQQVVRGDSAAYFCASSQSGRANTGELFFGEGSRLTVL.

V usage is TRBV4-1 and J usage is TRBJ2-2, with 9 bases that match TRBD1. V shed 8 bases, J shed 1 base, and the junction held 2 bases outside the gene matches. Germline V gives CDR1 MGHRA, CDR2 YSYEKL. The CDR3 spans 14 residues. The CDR3, as DNA: TGCGCCAGCCGGACAGGGGAGAACACCGGGGAGCTGTTTTTT. The encoded protein is CASRTGENTGELFF.

This clone was found once. CDR3 loop: CAWSRASTDTQYF. The CDR3, as DNA: TGTGCCTGGAGCCGTGCTAGCACAGATACGCAGTATTTT. The chain carries TRBV30 and TRBJ2-3; D unresolved. V lost 3 bases, J lost 0 bases, and 7 bases lay in between. Germline V gene sequence: CDR1 GTSNPN, CDR2 SVGIG (reference sequence). The CDR3 extends over 13 amino acids.

V and J are TRBV7-8 and TRBJ2-7; TRBD2 might be the D (6 bases). The germline V and J ends were trimmed by 1 base and 7 bases, with 17 bases remaining between them. The CDR3 runs to 15 residues. The germline gives CDR1 SGHVS, CDR2 FQNEAQ. The DNA for the CDR3 is TGTGCCAGCAGCTTAGAGGGGAGGCCCCTGGGGGAGCAGTACTTC. Amino acid sequence: CASSLEGRPLGEQYF.